What follows are 12 T cell receptor beta chains derived from one specimen sequenced in a study of memory CD4+ T cells and cytomegalovirus serostatus. Profiling relied on immunoSEQ multiplex PCR, and the TCRdb table lists in-frame clones only, not all of them. The sample has tens of thousands of clones, around 80% seen once; the top ten hold 0.4% to 0.5%. The sort gate was single viable CD3+CD4+CD8-CD45RO+ cells for memory CD4+ T cells. The specimen was memory CD4+ T cells from blood. The receptors shown here come from an adult in good health and CMV-seronegative.

The rearrangement uses TRBV7-3 and TRBJ2-5; TRBD2 matches at 9 bases. In germline, CDR1 is SGHTA, CDR2 FQGTGA. The length of the CDR3 is 15 residues. V lost 5 bases and J lost 7; bases outside the gene matches: 11. CDR3 in amino acids: CASSAGGAGGVTQYF. The CDR3 nucleotides are TGTGCCAGCAGCGCAGGAGGAGCGGGGGGAGTGACCCAGTACTTC.

Concerning this clone: Mismatch with germline at one junction end may stem from a read error. The CDR3 protein is CAIGEAEPGSPLHF. The CDR3 DNA reads TGTGCCATCGGTGAGGCGGAGCCGGGGTCACCCCTCCACTTT. This chain joins TRBV10-3 and TRBJ1-6; D is ambiguous. The CDR3 length is 14 residues. Germline V gives CDR1 ENHRY, CDR2 SYGVKD.

This clone has a handful of counts. The CDR3 sequence: CASSPGGSLSLHF. Written as DNA, the CDR3 is TGTGCCAGCAGTCCGGGCGGCAGCCTGTCCCTCCACTTT. V usage is TRBV27 and J usage is TRBJ1-6; D gene uncertain. The V end was cut by 5 bases, the J end by 14 bases, with 16 bases between. Germline V gene lookup returns CDR1 MNHEY and CDR2 SMNVEV (reference sequence). This CDR3 contains 13 residues.

The rearrangement joins TRBV28 to TRBJ1-5; D remains ambiguous. CDR1 and CDR2 (germline): MDHEN, SYDVKM. Trimming removed 7 bases at V and 3 bases at J, with 10 bases between. The CDR3 runs to 13 residues. The CDR3 nucleotides read TGTGCCAGCAACCGGCAGGCCAATCAGCCCCAGCATTTT. As protein: CASNRQANQPQHF.

V and J are TRBV6-5 and TRBJ1-5; no clear D. Germline V gives CDR1 MNHEY, CDR2 SVGAGI. The CDR3 covers 13 residues. Trimming took 7 bases from V and 0 from J, leaving 7 bases between them. The CDR3 DNA reads TGTGCCAGCATGGGTATTAGCAATCAGCCCCAGCATTTT. This translates into CASMGISNQPQHF.

The rearrangement uses TRBV4-2 and TRBJ2-2; 13 bases match TRBD2. Per the germline V gene, CDR1 is LGHNA and CDR2 is YNFKEQ. V lost 2 bases, J lost 5 bases, and 2 bases stayed unmatched. The CDR3 length is 16 residues. The CDR3, as DNA: TGTGCCAGCAGCCAATTACTAGCGGGGGGGACCGGGGAGCTGTTTTTT. Protein: CASSQLLAGGTGELFF.

The chain carries TRBV11-2 and TRBJ2-7; possibly TRBD2 for D (5 bases). Germline assignment: CDR1 SGHAT and CDR2 FQNNGV. With 5 bases removed from V and 9 bases from J, the gap between germline ends came to 14 bases. CDR3 length: 12 residues. The CDR3 is CASSGPAGRQYF. The CDR3 DNA reads TGTGCCAGCAGCGGGCCGGCTGGGAGGCAGTACTTC.

On this clone: An end of the junction differs from the germline gene, which may be a read error. CDR3: CSATRGSYSEQFF. The DNA for the CDR3 is TGCAGCGCGACTCGAGGCTCCTACAGTGAGCAGTTCTTC. J is TRBJ2-1 and V is TRBV29-1; D remains ambiguous. This CDR3 is 13 amino acids long. Looked up from germline, CDR1 is SQVTM and CDR2 is ANQGSEA.

The chain combines TRBV2 with TRBJ2-7; 9 bases agree with TRBD1. Unmatched junction bases numbered 13, after V lost 4 bases and J lost 0 bases. CDR1 and CDR2 from the germline V gene are SNHLY and FYNNEI. The CDR3 length is 18 residues. The CDR3 sequence: CASSANRGPFSTSYEQYF. CDR3 sequence (DNA): TGTGCCAGCAGTGCTAACAGGGGGCCTTTCTCTACCTCCTACGAGCAGTACTTC.

The rearrangement joins TRBV30 to TRBJ1-1; D remains unclear. This CDR3 has 14 residues. Trimming left V 0 bases short and J 3 bases short, with 11 bases between. Looked up from germline, CDR1 is GTSNPN and CDR2 is SVGIG (reference sequence). CDR3 residues: CAWSVPGLYTEAFF. In DNA form, the CDR3 reads TGTGCCTGGAGTGTACCCGGGTTGTACACTGAAGCTTTCTTT.

This clone occurred a few times. The CDR3 region has the DNA TGTGCCAGCAGCCGGGGCCTTTTGGGGGGCCTGAACACTGAAGCTTTCTTT. Amino acids: CASSRGLLGGLNTEAFF. This rearrangement joins TRBV11-2 to TRBJ1-1; a possible D gene is TRBD1 (6 bases). The ends were cut back, 5 bases at V and 0 bases at J, with 19 bases in the middle. The germline gives CDR1 SGHAT, CDR2 FQNNGV. The length of the CDR3 is 17 residues.

This clone was detected a few times. This chain links TRBV7-9 with TRBJ2-1; 8 positions match TRBD2. The germline V gene encodes CDR1 SEHNR and CDR2 FQNEAQ (reference sequence). This CDR3 spans 14 amino acids. J was trimmed by 9 bases and V by 5 bases; bases with no gene match: 9. The CDR3 DNA follows: TGTGCCAGCAGCGAGGGACTAGAGGTGGGTGAGCAGTTCTTC. Protein: CASSEGLEVGEQFF.